These T cell receptor beta chains were read from a single sample in a study of CD4 T cells in relation to SARS-CoV-2 and coronaviruses. What these receptors recognize is not known. TCRdb's copy holds only in-frame clones and misses some; the assay was immunoSEQ multiplex PCR. The sample has about 22,000 clones; around 68% are singletons. The sequenced material came from CD4+ T cells from PBMCs, cultured in vitro. These receptors were collected from a human donor in good health. CDR3s include the opening cysteine and the closing phenylalanine or tryptophan. The D gene is left open where the match is weak. The size field is filled for only some rows; it gives once, few, many or a size class.

cdr3_nt: TGCAGCGTTGGGCAGGGTGCTACGAACATTCAGTACTTC; cdr3_aa: CSVGQGATNIQYF; cdr3_length: 13; clone_size: -; v_call: TRBV29-1; d_call: -; j_call: TRBJ2-4
cdr3_nt: TGTGCCAGCAGCAAAGGCGAAGGCTACAGAAACATTCAGTACTTC; cdr3_aa: CASSKGEGYRNIQYF; cdr3_length: 15; clone_size: -; v_call: TRBV21-1; d_call: -; j_call: TRBJ2-4
cdr3_nt: TGTGCCAGCAGCTTAGGAACCAAGAACACCGGGGAGCTGTTTTTT; cdr3_aa: CASSLGTKNTGELFF; cdr3_length: 15; clone_size: few; v_call: TRBV7-9; d_call: -; j_call: TRBJ2-2
cdr3_nt: TGCGCCAGCAGGGTAGACACTGAAGCTTTCTTT; cdr3_aa: CASRVDTEAFF; cdr3_length: 11; clone_size: -; v_call: TRBV10-2; d_call: -; j_call: TRBJ1-1
cdr3_nt: TGTGCCAGCAGTTACAGATGGCCCGGGGAGCTGTTTTTT; cdr3_aa: CASSYRWPGELFF; cdr3_length: 13; clone_size: -; v_call: TRBV6-2/TRBV6-3; d_call: -; j_call: TRBJ2-2
cdr3_nt: TGTGCCAGCAGTTACACAGGGATCTACGAGCAGTACTTC; cdr3_aa: CASSYTGIYEQYF; cdr3_length: 13; clone_size: -; v_call: TRBV6-2/TRBV6-3; d_call: -; j_call: TRBJ2-7
cdr3_nt: TGTGCCAGCAGCTTATTCTGGGAGAGTAGAGCTTTCTTT; cdr3_aa: CASSLFWESRAFF; cdr3_length: 13; clone_size: -; v_call: TRBV7-2; d_call: -; j_call: TRBJ1-1
cdr3_nt: TGCAGCGTTGTTGACACTGAAGCTTTCTTT; cdr3_aa: CSVVDTEAFF; cdr3_length: 10; clone_size: few; v_call: TRBV29-1; d_call: -; j_call: TRBJ1-1
cdr3_nt: TGCGCCAGCAGCTCGGCCCCACAGGGGTTCTTACGGGGCTACACCTTC; cdr3_aa: CASSSAPQGFLRGYTF; cdr3_length: 16; clone_size: -; v_call: TRBV5-1; d_call: TRBD1; j_call: TRBJ1-2
cdr3_nt: TGTGCCACCTTGGGGGGGCCCTACTATGGCTACACCTTC; cdr3_aa: CATLGGPYYGYTF; cdr3_length: 13; clone_size: few; v_call: TRBV12-3/TRBV12-4; d_call: -; j_call: TRBJ1-2
cdr3_nt: TGCAGCTTAGACTATCTCCATAATTCACCCCTCCACTTT; cdr3_aa: CSLDYLHNSPLHF; cdr3_length: 13; clone_size: -; v_call: TRBV29-1; d_call: -; j_call: TRBJ1-6
cdr3_nt: TGCGCCAGCAGTCGCGAGGGGGCTTTGGACAGGTTCAATGAGCAGTTCTTC; cdr3_aa: CASSREGALDRFNEQFF; cdr3_length: 17; clone_size: few; v_call: TRBV5-1; d_call: TRBD1; j_call: TRBJ2-1
cdr3_nt: TGTGCCAGTAGTCTTGGGACTAGCCCGGAGACCCAGTACTTC; cdr3_aa: CASSLGTSPETQYF; cdr3_length: 14; clone_size: -; v_call: TRBV19; d_call: TRBD2; j_call: TRBJ2-5
cdr3_nt: TGTGCCTGGAGTAGTAGTGGCACCGGGGAGCTGTTTTTT; cdr3_aa: CAWSSSGTGELFF; cdr3_length: 13; clone_size: -; v_call: TRBV30; d_call: -; j_call: TRBJ2-2
cdr3_nt: TGTGCCAGTAGTATTACCCGGTATAGCAATCAGCCCCAGCATTTT; cdr3_aa: CASSITRYSNQPQHF; cdr3_length: 15; clone_size: -; v_call: TRBV19; d_call: -; j_call: TRBJ1-5
cdr3_nt: TGTGCCATCAGAGATCCCCTTTTGACAAACTCCTACGAGCAGTACTTC; cdr3_aa: CAIRDPLLTNSYEQYF; cdr3_length: 16; clone_size: few; v_call: TRBV10-3; d_call: -; j_call: TRBJ2-7
cdr3_nt: TGTGCCAGCAGCTTAGGCACTGAAGCTTTCTTT; cdr3_aa: CASSLGTEAFF; cdr3_length: 11; clone_size: -; v_call: TRBV11-2; d_call: -; j_call: TRBJ1-1
cdr3_nt: TGTGCCAGCAGCTTAGACTACAGAGGCAGAGAGCAGTACTTC; cdr3_aa: CASSLDYRGREQYF; cdr3_length: 14; clone_size: -; v_call: TRBV7-2; d_call: -; j_call: TRBJ2-7
cdr3_nt: TGTGCCAGCAGTGCTACTAGTCTGGGGGTCACTGAAGCTTTCTTT; cdr3_aa: CASSATSLGVTEAFF; cdr3_length: 15; clone_size: -; v_call: TRBV27; d_call: -; j_call: TRBJ1-1
cdr3_nt: TGTGCCATCAGTGACAGGGGCTACGAGCAGTACTTC; cdr3_aa: CAISDRGYEQYF; cdr3_length: 12; clone_size: -; v_call: TRBV10-3; d_call: -; j_call: TRBJ2-7
cdr3_nt: TGTGCCATCAGTGGAGGACTACATTCCTACGAGCAGTACTTC; cdr3_aa: CAISGGLHSYEQYF; cdr3_length: 14; clone_size: -; v_call: TRBV10-3; d_call: -; j_call: TRBJ2-7
cdr3_nt: TGTGCCAGCAGCTCTGCCGACAGGGGGTGGAACACCATATATTTT; cdr3_aa: CASSSADRGWNTIYF; cdr3_length: 15; clone_size: once; v_call: TRBV7-2; d_call: TRBD1; j_call: TRBJ1-3
cdr3_nt: TGTGCCAGCAGTGGGGACAGGGGGGGTTCACCCCTCCACTTT; cdr3_aa: CASSGDRGGSPLHF; cdr3_length: 14; clone_size: few; v_call: TRBV2; d_call: TRBD1; j_call: TRBJ1-6